The clone carrying this TCR beta chain was counted a few times. The antigen remains unidentified. A second 7 to 11 cycle PCR used barcoded and J-beta primers. TCRdb re-called the 5' RACE reads with MiXCR, one entry per CDR3 protein. Of 450,000 to 700,000 distinct CDR3 sequences detected, 27% appear once; the ten largest clones hold approximately 17%. Trimming took 4 bases from V and 4 from J; bases not matched to a gene: 2. Germline CDR1 reads SQVTM; CDR2 reads ANQGSEA. This CDR3 is 14 amino acids long. In terms of origin and age, donors were healthy Caucasian individuals from Russia aged roughly 6 to 100. Each individual donor underwent a draw of approximately 10 milliliters of peripheral blood. With each sample, at least 5 micrograms of total RNA were extracted. This record belongs to a study of blood T cells in healthy people across ages. Whole-study findings and limits: Roughly linearly, TCR beta diversity per million T cells fell as age increased.

The chain combines TRBV29-1 with TRBJ1-4, with 11 bases identical to TRBD1. This TCR was recovered from an older woman in good health. Input material: blood. The CDR3: CSVGGTGGNEKLFF. In nucleotides, the CDR3 is TGCAGCGTTGGGGGGACAGGGGGTAATGAAAAACTGTTTTTT.